What follows are 14 T cell receptor beta chains derived from one specimen sequenced in a study of blood T cell repertoires in COVID-19. Produced via immunoSEQ multiplex PCR; TCRdb's table is partial and in-frame only. The sample has fewer than 70,000 clones, more than 85% seen once. Specimen: peripheral blood. The receptors were sampled from a man aged 50-59 years with active COVID-19.

This sequence joins TRBV28 and TRBJ1-1; D remains ambiguous. Per the germline V gene, CDR1 is MDHEN and CDR2 is SYDVKM. V lost 6 bases to trimming and J lost 3 bases, with 11 bases between them. The CDR3 consists of 13 residues. CDR3 DNA: TGTGCCAGCAGCTACAGTGTCGACACTGAAGCTTTCTTT. It codes for CASSYSVDTEAFF.

The chain is built from TRBV15 and TRBJ1-1, with TRBD1 as a possible D gene (5 bases). CDR3 length: 14 residues. The germline CDR1 and CDR2 sequences are LNHNV and YYDKDF (reference sequence). V was clipped by 6 bases and J by 5 bases, with 16 bases between them. This chain's CDR3 is CATSTHGAVTEAFF. The CDR3 DNA reads TGTGCCACCAGTACGCATGGGGCGGTTACTGAAGCTTTCTTT.

V gene TRBV7-2 combines with J gene TRBJ1-2; 8 nucleotides agree with TRBD1. The CDR3 totals 15 residues. J lost 7 bases, V lost 5 bases, and 12 bases had no gene match. Germline CDR1 and CDR2: SGHTA and FQGNSA. The CDR3 bases are TGTGCCAGCAGCCCCCCCCCAGGGGGCTCTTTTGGCTACACCTTC. Amino acids: CASSPPPGGSFGYTF. The entire variable domain, with the rest obtained from reference TRBV7-2 and TRBJ1-2, is as follows: GAGVSQSPSNKVTEKGKDVELRCDPISGHTALYWYRQSLGQGLEFLIYFQGNSAPDKSGLPSDRFSAERTGGSVSTLTIQRTQQEDSAVYLCASSPPPGGSFGYTFGSGTRLTVV.

The genes are TRBV6-5 and TRBJ1-1; D gene unclear. V was trimmed by 0 bases and J by 3 bases, leaving 11 bases between them. CDR3 length: 15 amino acids. The germline gives CDR1 MNHEY, CDR2 SVGAGI. The CDR3: CASSYSKWLDTEAFF. The DNA for the CDR3 is TGTGCCAGCAGTTACTCGAAGTGGCTAGACACTGAAGCTTTCTTT.

This chain connects TRBV7-9 to TRBJ1-1; a possible D gene is TRBD1 (5 bases). The CDR3 has 14 amino acids. Germline-derived CDR1 and CDR2 are SEHNR and FQNEAQ (reference sequence). V lost 5 bases, J lost 12 bases, and 22 bases lay in between. This CDR3 is CASSQNQGPPLTFF. In DNA form, the CDR3 reads TGTGCCAGCAGCCAAAACCAGGGTCCCCCTCTAACTTTCTTT. The full variable domain, completed using reference TRBV7-9 and TRBJ1-1, is DTGVSQNPRHKITKRGQNVTFRCDPISEHNRLYWYRQTLGQGPEFLTYFQNEAQLEKSRLLSDRFSAERPKGSFSTLEIQRTEQGDSAMYLCASSQNQGPPLTFFGQGTRLTVV.

The rearrangement joins TRBV11-2 to TRBJ1-4; 7 bases map to TRBD1. Germline CDR1 and CDR2: SGHAT and FQNNGV. The CDR3 is 14 residues long. After removal of 5 bases from V and 4 bases from J, the junction contained 4 bases not matched to a gene. As DNA, the CDR3 is TGTGCCAGCAGCAGGGACAGCCTTAATGAAAAACTGTTTTTT. Its translation is CASSRDSLNEKLFF.

The chain is built from TRBV2 and TRBJ2-5; D remains ambiguous. The V gene's germline CDR1 is SNHLY and CDR2 FYNNEI. V was pared by 3 bases and J by 7 bases, with 12 bases between. The CDR3 is made up of 13 amino acids. The CDR3 DNA reads TGTGCCAGCAGTGAGGTCATCTCGGGGACCCAGTACTTC. This encodes CASSEVISGTQYF.

The V and J genes are TRBV19 and TRBJ2-2; 9 bases line up with TRBD1. The germline CDR1 and CDR2 sequences are LNHDA and SQIVND (reference sequence). Trimming cost V 3 bases and J 6 bases; bases outside gene matches: 5. The CDR3 has 15 residues. The CDR3 DNA sequence: TGTGCCAGTAGTATCCCGGGACAGGGTGCCGGGGAGCTGTTTTTT. Its translation is CASSIPGQGAGELFF. The full variable domain, rest sourced from reference TRBV19 and TRBJ2-2, is DGGITQSPKYLFRKEGQNVTLSCEQNLNHDAMYWYRQDPGQGLRLIYYSQIVNDFQKGDIAEGYSVSREKKESFPLTVTSAQKNPTAFYLCASSIPGQGAGELFFGEGSRLTVL.

V usage is TRBV3-1 (or the pseudogene TRBV3-2) and J usage is TRBJ1-4, with D unresolved. The V gene lost 4 bases and the J gene lost 12 bases, with 21 bases spanning the gap. From germline, CDR1 is LGHDT and CDR2 YNNKEL (reference sequence). The CDR3 sequence is 15 residues long. CDR3 nucleotide sequence: TGTGCCAGCAGCCGTGCACCGGGATCCGGTGGGGAACTGTTTTTT. Protein sequence: CASSRAPGSGGELFF.

The chain recombines TRBV4-2 with TRBJ1-4, with 8 bases that match TRBD1. Germline CDR1 and CDR2: LGHNA and YNFKEQ. The CDR3 consists of 17 residues. The junction had 17 bases not matched to a gene; V was cut back by 6 bases and J by 8 bases. The CDR3: CASSQLGPGQGGEKLFF. CDR3 bases: TGTGCCAGCAGTCAACTAGGCCCCGGACAGGGAGGCGAAAAACTGTTTTTT.

The J gene is TRBJ1-2, the V gene TRBV27; TRBD1 is a possible D gene (6 bases). Germline CDR1 reads MNHEY; CDR2 reads SMNVEV (reference sequence). The CDR3 sequence is 16 residues long. The ends were cut back, 0 bases at V and 4 bases at J, with 15 bases in the middle. The CDR3 region has the DNA TGTGCCAGCAGTTTATCATCAGGGGCCTTTGCCTATGGCTACACCTTC. Translation: CASSLSSGAFAYGYTF.

The chain links TRBV7-8 to TRBJ2-7; 7 nucleotides line up with TRBD1. CDR3 length equals 13 residues. Trimming cost V 5 bases and J 7 bases; bases outside gene matches: 8. Per the germline V gene, CDR1 is SGHVS and CDR2 is FQNEAQ. The CDR3 region has the DNA TGTGCCAGCAGCCAAGACAGGGTGGGGGAGCAGTACTTC. Translated: CASSQDRVGEQYF.

This clone was found a few times. DNA of the CDR3: TGTGCCAGCAGTGAATATGGGGTTGGGAGTTCACCCCTCCACTTT. Its protein is CASSEYGVGSSPLHF. This rearrangement joins TRBV2 to TRBJ1-6; D ambiguous. The V and J ends lost 2 bases and 9 bases respectively, with 14 bases between them. This CDR3 is 15 amino acids long. Germline CDR1 SNHLY, CDR2 FYNNEI.

The chain links TRBV2 to TRBJ1-5; 7 positions agree with TRBD1. The CDR3 length is 15 residues. Trimming took 6 bases from V and 0 from J; bases not matched to a gene: 5. Germline assignment: CDR1 SNHLY and CDR2 FYNNEI. Here the CDR3 reads CASRPRGYSNQPQHF. CDR3 sequence (DNA): TGTGCCAGCAGGCCCAGGGGGTATAGCAATCAGCCCCAGCATTTT.